One and the same sample provided the 6 T cell receptor beta chains below, sequenced in a study of CD8 T cells in Susac syndrome (dated by TCRdb to between 2018 and 2020). Library creation used the immunoSEQ multiplex PCR assay. RNA was extracted using the RNeasy kit, and roughly 0.5 to 1 ug of the RNA was reverse transcribed with random hexamers. TCRdb redid the processing of the public reads, applying fastp at Q25 and MiXCR, and retained in-frame beta chains. One record per CDR3 amino acid sequence lists the most common genes and DNA. In all, the sample holds 100,000 to 150,000 distinct CDR3 sequences, and around 94% of those were seen once. The ten largest clones represent over 0.065% of the sample. The sequenced sample consisted of CD4+ T cells from PBMCs. These receptors were taken from a human donor in good health.

This chain joins TRBV7-9 and TRBJ2-1, with TRBD1 identical over 11 bases. Germline assignment: CDR1 SEHNR and CDR2 FQNEAQ (reference sequence). V shed 6 bases, J shed 5 bases, and the junction held 3 bases outside the gene matches. The CDR3 totals 14 residues. CDR3 sequence: CASRPGQGDNEQFF. The CDR3 DNA sequence: TGTGCCAGCAGGCCGGGACAGGGGGACAATGAGCAGTTCTTC.

The J gene is TRBJ2-7, the V gene TRBV3-1; 7 bases agree with TRBD1. Trimming at V came to 2 bases and at J to 3 bases, leaving 4 bases not matched to a gene. CDR1 and CDR2 (germline): LGHDT, YNNKEL (reference sequence). This CDR3 comprises 14 residues. The CDR3: CASSQYRDSYEQYF. The CDR3 bases are TGTGCCAGCAGCCAATACCGGGACAGCTACGAGCAGTACTTC.

This chain uses TRBV29-1 with TRBJ2-7; a weak D match, TRBD1 (5 bases). The V and J ends lost 5 bases and 7 bases respectively, with 21 bases between them. The CDR3 extends over 14 amino acids. Germline CDR1 reads SQVTM; CDR2 reads ANQGSEA. CDR3 DNA: TGCAGCGTTATCGACAGAATGGGCTCGAGAGAGCAGTACTTC. This encodes CSVIDRMGSREQYF.

V is TRBV7-8 and J is TRBJ2-1; 8 bases align to TRBD2. V shed 4 bases and J 0 bases; nucleotides not matched to a gene: 11. The germline V gene has CDR1 SGHVS and CDR2 FQNEAQ. The CDR3 runs to 18 residues. In nucleotides, the CDR3 is TGTGCCAGCAGCTCCGGACTAGCTGCGGCTTTCTCCTACAATGAGCAGTTCTTC. Translating it yields CASSSGLAAAFSYNEQFF.

V is TRBV10-3 and J is TRBJ2-5, with a weak D call TRBD2 (6 bases). The length of the CDR3 is 15 residues. Germline V lookup: CDR1 ENHRY, CDR2 SYGVKD. Trimming took off 0 bases at V and 2 bases at J, with 10 bases between the two ends. The CDR3 is CAISESLAEQETQYF. CDR3 coding DNA: TGTGCCATCAGTGAGTCTTTAGCGGAGCAAGAGACCCAGTACTTC.

The rearrangement links TRBV3-1 to TRBJ2-3, with TRBD2 matching 11 bases. The CDR3 consists of 16 residues. V gave up 4 bases and J gave up 0 bases; unmatched junction bases: 3. CDR1 is LGHDT and CDR2 is YNNKEL in the germline V gene (reference sequence). The DNA of the CDR3 is TGTGCCAGCAGCCGGACTAGCGGGTCTAGCACAGATACGCAGTATTTT. This sequence encodes CASSRTSGSSTDTQYF.